These T cell receptor beta chains were read from a single sample in a study of blood T cells in healthy people across ages. In TCRdb, the 5' RACE reads were re-called with MiXCR into one record per CDR3 protein. Of about 690,000 distinct CDR3 sequences listed, about 43% were seen once; the top ten hold about 30%. The sample was blood. The origin of the receptors is a man older than 75 in good health. CDR3s include the opening cysteine and the closing phenylalanine or tryptophan. D genes are given only for firm matches. Clone size is stated in some rows and not others, as once, few, many or a class when expanded.

many	TRBV25-1	TRBD2	TRBJ2-5	CASSEGRAGYQETQYF	TGTGCCAGCAGTGAAGGGAGAGCGGGGTACCAAGAGACCCAGTACTTC
NA	TRBV15	NA	TRBJ2-7	CATSREAASFVSYEQYF	TGTGCCACCAGCAGAGAAGCAGCTTCGTTCGTTTCCTACGAGCAGTACTTC
NA	TRBV20-1	NA	TRBJ2-7	CSVPVAAYEQYF	TGCAGTGTCCCGGTAGCAGCCTACGAGCAGTACTTC
NA	TRBV7-9	TRBD1	TRBJ2-1	CASSVPGQGAPQFF	TGTGCCAGCAGCGTTCCGGGACAGGGGGCGCCGCAGTTCTTC
NA	TRBV15	NA	TRBJ1-4	CATSRDRAGREKLFF	TGTGCCACCAGCAGAGATCGGGCAGGGAGGGAAAAACTGTTTTTT
NA	TRBV12-5	NA	TRBJ2-4	CASGHGDIAKNIQYF	TGTGCTAGTGGCCATGGGGATATAGCCAAAAACATTCAGTACTTC
NA	TRBV6-5	NA	TRBJ2-1	CASRTFYEQFF	TGTGCCAGCCGCACGTTCTACGAGCAGTTCTTC
NA	TRBV20-1	TRBD1	TRBJ2-3	CSARDLRTGIDTQYF	TGCAGTGCTAGAGATCTGCGGACAGGGATAGATACGCAGTATTTT
few	TRBV20-1	NA	TRBJ2-1	CSARSDNEQFF	TGCAGTGCTAGATCAGACAATGAGCAGTTCTTC
few	TRBV6-5	TRBD2	TRBJ2-3	CASSYSGAGVGGTDTQYF	TGTGCCAGCAGTTACTCCGGGGCGGGAGTGGGGGGCACAGATACGCAGTATTTT
NA	TRBV6-2/TRBV6-3	TRBD2	TRBJ2-5	CASSPGLAGASETQYF	TGTGCCAGCAGCCCCGGACTAGCGGGAGCCTCGGAGACCCAGTACTTC
NA	TRBV5-1	TRBD2	TRBJ2-5	CDSTSGRAVGAETQYF	TGCGACAGCACTAGCGGGAGGGCCGTAGGAGCAGAGACCCAGTACTTC
NA	TRBV6-2/TRBV6-3	TRBD2	TRBJ2-1	CASSYTSGARGEQFF	TGTGCCAGCAGTTACACTAGCGGGGCGAGGGGTGAGCAGTTCTTC
many	TRBV5-1	TRBD2	TRBJ2-1	CASSLYSGSSYNEQFF	TGCGCCAGCAGCTTGTACAGCGGGAGCTCCTACAATGAGCAGTTCTTC
NA	TRBV11-2	NA	TRBJ2-7	CASSLGQTITYEQYF	TGTGCCAGCAGCTTAGGGCAGACCATAACCTACGAGCAGTACTTC
NA	TRBV11-2	NA	TRBJ2-1	CASSLAHTGNEQFF	TGTGCCAGCAGCTTAGCCCACACAGGGAATGAGCAGTTCTTC
NA	TRBV12-3/TRBV12-4	TRBD2	TRBJ2-4	CASRGEYGGGGNIQYF	TGTGCCAGCAGGGGGGAGTACGGGGGGGGAGGAAACATTCAGTACTTC
once	TRBV3-1	NA	TRBJ2-3	CASSRLLEDTQYF	TGTGCCAGCAGCCGCCTACTAGAAGATACGCAGTATTTT
few	TRBV11-1	NA	TRBJ2-7	CASSLEQAFNEQYF	TGTGCCAGCAGCTTGGAACAGGCGTTCAACGAGCAGTACTTC
NA	TRBV7-9	TRBD2	TRBJ2-2	CASSSRDYLGGELFF	TGTGCCAGCAGCTCCCGGGACTACCTCGGCGGGGAGCTGTTTTTT
NA	TRBV20-1	TRBD2	TRBJ2-7	CSRYRGSGLAGENEQYF	TGCAGCCGCTACAGGGGAAGCGGACTAGCGGGAGAAAATGAGCAGTACTTC
NA	TRBV7-9	NA	TRBJ1-1	CASSPNLQLGTEAFF	TGTGCCAGCAGCCCGAACCTACAGTTGGGCACTGAAGCTTTCTTT
NA	TRBV29-1	NA	TRBJ2-1	CSVEEGGGKNSYNEQFF	TGCAGCGTTGAAGAAGGGGGAGGGAAAAATTCCTACAATGAGCAGTTCTTC
NA	TRBV6-2/TRBV6-3	NA	TRBJ2-4	CASESGAKNIQYF	TGTGCCAGCGAGAGCGGGGCCAAAAACATTCAGTACTTC
NA	TRBV4-2	TRBD2	TRBJ2-1	CASSQVGSGGANEQFF	TGTGCCAGCAGCCAAGTCGGTAGCGGGGGGGCGAATGAGCAGTTCTTC
NA	TRBV20-1	NA	TRBJ1-2	CSARDRGTYGYTF	TGCAGTGCTAGAGATCGGGGCACCTATGGCTACACCTTC
NA	TRBV3-1	TRBD1	TRBJ1-6	CASSLRTGDSNSPLHF	TGTGCCAGCAGCCTGAGGACAGGGGACTCTAATTCACCCCTCCACTTT
NA	TRBV21-1	NA	TRBJ2-7	CASSLGTERTYEQYF	TGTGCCAGCAGTCTAGGAACGGAACGAACCTACGAGCAGTACTTC
few	TRBV9	NA	TRBJ2-6	CASSARVGANVLTF	TGTGCCAGCAGCGCCAGGGTGGGGGCCAACGTCCTGACTTTC
once	TRBV7-2	TRBD2	TRBJ2-7	CASSSRPSGSNGEQYF	TGTGCCAGCAGCTCTAGGCCCAGCGGGAGTAACGGCGAGCAGTACTTC
NA	TRBV6-5	NA	TRBJ1-4	CASSYRAGTEATNEKLFF	TGTGCCAGCAGTTACCGCGCCGGGACCGAGGCAACTAATGAAAAACTGTTTTTT
few	TRBV20-1	TRBD1	TRBJ2-3	CSAIRRDRVAPDTQYF	TGCAGTGCTATTAGGAGGGACAGGGTAGCCCCAGATACGCAGTATTTT
NA	TRBV6-6	NA	TRBJ2-6	CASRQFGAVSGANVLTF	TGTGCCAGCAGGCAATTTGGCGCGGTCTCTGGGGCCAACGTCCTGACTTTC
few	TRBV9	TRBD2	TRBJ2-3	CASSASGSSDTQYF	TGTGCCAGCAGTGCTAGCGGGAGCTCAGATACGCAGTATTTT
few	TRBV7-9	NA	TRBJ2-7	CASSSASSRTLAEQYF	TGTGCCAGCAGCTCCGCCTCGAGCAGGACGCTAGCCGAGCAGTACTTC